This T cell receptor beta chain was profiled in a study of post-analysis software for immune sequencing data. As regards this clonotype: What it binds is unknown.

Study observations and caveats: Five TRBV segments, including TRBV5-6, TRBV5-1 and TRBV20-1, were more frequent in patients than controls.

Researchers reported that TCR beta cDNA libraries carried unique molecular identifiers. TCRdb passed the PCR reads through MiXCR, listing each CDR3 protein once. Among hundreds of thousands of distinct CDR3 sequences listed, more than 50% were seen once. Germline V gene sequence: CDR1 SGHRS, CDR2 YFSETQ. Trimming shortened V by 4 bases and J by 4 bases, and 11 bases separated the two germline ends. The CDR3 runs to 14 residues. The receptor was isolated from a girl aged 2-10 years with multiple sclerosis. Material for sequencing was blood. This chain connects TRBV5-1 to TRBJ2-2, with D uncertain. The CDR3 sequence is CASSLEDPTGELFF. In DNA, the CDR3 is TGCGCCAGCAGCCTAGAGGATCCCACCGGGGAGCTGTTTTTT.